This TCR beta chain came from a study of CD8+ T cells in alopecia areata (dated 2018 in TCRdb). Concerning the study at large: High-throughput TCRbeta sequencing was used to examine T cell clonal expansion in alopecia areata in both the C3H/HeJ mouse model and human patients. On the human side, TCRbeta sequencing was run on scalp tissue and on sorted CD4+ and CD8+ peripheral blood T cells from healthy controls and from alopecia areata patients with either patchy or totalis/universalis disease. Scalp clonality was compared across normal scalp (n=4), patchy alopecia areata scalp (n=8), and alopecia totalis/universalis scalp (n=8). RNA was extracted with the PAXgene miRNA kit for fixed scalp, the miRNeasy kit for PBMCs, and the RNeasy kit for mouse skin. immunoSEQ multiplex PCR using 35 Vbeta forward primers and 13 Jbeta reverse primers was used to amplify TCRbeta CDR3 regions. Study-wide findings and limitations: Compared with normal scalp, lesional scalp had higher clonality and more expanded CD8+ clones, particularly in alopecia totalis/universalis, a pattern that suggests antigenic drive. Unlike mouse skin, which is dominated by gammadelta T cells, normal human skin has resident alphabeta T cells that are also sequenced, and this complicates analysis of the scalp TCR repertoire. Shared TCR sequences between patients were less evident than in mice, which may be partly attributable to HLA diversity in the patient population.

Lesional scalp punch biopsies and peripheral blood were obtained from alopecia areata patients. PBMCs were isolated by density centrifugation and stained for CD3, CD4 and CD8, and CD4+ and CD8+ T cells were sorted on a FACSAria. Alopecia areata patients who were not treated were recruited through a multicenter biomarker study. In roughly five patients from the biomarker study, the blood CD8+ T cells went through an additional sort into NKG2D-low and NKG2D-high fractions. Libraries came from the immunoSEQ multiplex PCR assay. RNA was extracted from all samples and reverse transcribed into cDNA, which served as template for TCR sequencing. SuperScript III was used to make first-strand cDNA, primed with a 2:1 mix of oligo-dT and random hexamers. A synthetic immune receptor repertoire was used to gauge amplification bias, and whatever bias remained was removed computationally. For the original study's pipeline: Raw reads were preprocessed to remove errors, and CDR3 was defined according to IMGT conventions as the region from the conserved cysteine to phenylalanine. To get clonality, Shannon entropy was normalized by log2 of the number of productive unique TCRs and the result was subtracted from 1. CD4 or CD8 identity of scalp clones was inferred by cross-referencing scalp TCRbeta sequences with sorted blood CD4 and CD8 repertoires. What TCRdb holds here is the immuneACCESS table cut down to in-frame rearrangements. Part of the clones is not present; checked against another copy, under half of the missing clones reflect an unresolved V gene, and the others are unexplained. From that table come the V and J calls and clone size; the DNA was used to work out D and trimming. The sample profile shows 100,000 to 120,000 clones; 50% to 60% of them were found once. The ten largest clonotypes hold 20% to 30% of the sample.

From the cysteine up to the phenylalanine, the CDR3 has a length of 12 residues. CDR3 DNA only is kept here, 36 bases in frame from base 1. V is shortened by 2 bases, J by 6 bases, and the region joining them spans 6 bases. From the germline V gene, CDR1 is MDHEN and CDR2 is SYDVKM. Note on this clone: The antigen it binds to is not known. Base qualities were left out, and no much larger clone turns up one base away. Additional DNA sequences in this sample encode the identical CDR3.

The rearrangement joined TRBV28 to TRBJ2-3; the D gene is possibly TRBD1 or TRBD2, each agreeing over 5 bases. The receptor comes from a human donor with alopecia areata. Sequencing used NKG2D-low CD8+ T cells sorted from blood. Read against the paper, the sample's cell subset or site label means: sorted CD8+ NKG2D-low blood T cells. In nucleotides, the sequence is TGTGCCAGCAGTTTAGGGGGTGATACGCAGTATTTT. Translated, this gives CASSLGGDTQYF.